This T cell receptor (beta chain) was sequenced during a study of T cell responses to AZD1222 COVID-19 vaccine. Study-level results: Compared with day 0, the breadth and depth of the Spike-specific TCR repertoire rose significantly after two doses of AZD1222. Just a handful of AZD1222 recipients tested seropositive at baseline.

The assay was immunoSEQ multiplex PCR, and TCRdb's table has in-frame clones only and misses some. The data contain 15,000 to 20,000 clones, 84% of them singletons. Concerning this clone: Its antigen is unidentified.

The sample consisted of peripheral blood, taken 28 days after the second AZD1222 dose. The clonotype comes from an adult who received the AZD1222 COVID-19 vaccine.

The CDR3 loop reads CAWSVRAMAEAFF. The CDR3 nucleotides are TGTGCCTGGAGTGTGCGGGCGATGGCTGAAGCTTTCTTT. This chain links TRBV30 with TRBJ1-1; no clear D. The V end lost 0 bases, the J end lost 6 bases, and 11 bases lay between the germline ends. This CDR3 contains 13 residues. Germline V gene sequence: CDR1 GTSNPN, CDR2 SVGIG (reference sequence).